Below, 15 T cell receptor beta chains from the same sample are listed, as sequenced in a study of technical replicates of blood from several donors. Profiling relied on immunoSEQ multiplex PCR, and the TCRdb table lists in-frame clones only, not all of them. The profile covers over 70,000 clones, with approximately 94% appearing a single time and about 0.4% taken by the ten largest. The sequenced sample consisted of T cells isolated from PBMCs. The receptors shown here come from a human donor in good health.

The chain is built from TRBV5-1 and TRBJ2-2; maybe TRBD2 (5 bases). Germline assignment: CDR1 SGHRS and CDR2 YFSETQ. The CDR3 covers 16 residues. V shed 0 bases and J shed 4 bases, with 13 bases lying between them. In DNA form, the CDR3 reads TGCGCCAGCAGCTTGGCCCCGGGGTCGGGCACCGGGGAGCTGTTTTTT. This codes for CASSLAPGSGTGELFF.

The gene calls are TRBV19 and TRBJ1-2; no definite D call. The V end lost 3 bases, the J end lost 7 bases, and 15 bases lay between the germline ends. The CDR3 has 14 residues. Germline lookup yields CDR1 LNHDA and CDR2 SQIVND (reference sequence). DNA for the CDR3: TGTGCCAGTAGTATTGACGGTCTAGCCCCTGGCTACACCTTC. It codes for CASSIDGLAPGYTF. Looking up the rest from reference TRBV19 and TRBJ1-2 gives the full variable domain: DGGITQSPKYLFRKEGQNVTLSCEQNLNHDAMYWYRQDPGQGLRLIYYSQIVNDFQKGDIAEGYSVSREKKESFPLTVTSAQKNPTAFYLCASSIDGLAPGYTFGSGTRLTVV.

The gene calls are TRBV11-2 and TRBJ1-5; D not resolved. V was cut by 0 bases and J by 6 bases, with 9 bases left in between. Germline CDR1 reads SGHAT; CDR2 reads FQNNGV. There are 14 residues in the CDR3. The CDR3 sequence: CASSLDLIRQPQHF. In DNA, the CDR3 is TGTGCCAGCAGCTTAGATCTTATTCGTCAGCCCCAGCATTTT.

In DNA, the CDR3 is TGTGCCAGCAGCGCAGGGTACTCTGGAAACACCATATATTTT. Encoded protein: CASSAGYSGNTIYF. The chain recombines TRBV11-3 with TRBJ1-3; maybe TRBD1 (5 bases). V was trimmed by 5 bases and J by 0 bases, leaving 8 bases between them. The CDR3 length is 14 residues. Per the germline V gene, CDR1 is SGHNT and CDR2 is YENEEA.

The table lists this clone with a count of one. The gene calls are TRBV29-1 and TRBJ2-5, with 8 bases fitting TRBD2. The junction had 8 bases not matched to a gene; V was cut back by 4 bases and J by 4 bases. This CDR3 comprises 14 residues. Germline lookup yields CDR1 SQVTM and CDR2 ANQGSEA. The CDR3 region is CSVVRGAGGETQYF. The CDR3 DNA is TGCAGCGTTGTTCGGGGGGCGGGAGGAGAGACCCAGTACTTC.

The chain is built from TRBV6-5 and TRBJ1-4, with 7 nucleotides matching TRBD1. Germline lookup yields CDR1 MNHEY and CDR2 SVGAGI. J was trimmed by 7 bases and V by 0 bases; bases with no gene match: 5. The CDR3 consists of 15 residues. CDR3 loop: CASSYSGTVAEKLFF. For the CDR3, the DNA is TGTGCCAGCAGTTACTCCGGGACAGTGGCTGAAAAACTGTTTTTT.

The chain combines TRBV25-1 with TRBJ2-5; TRBD1 matches 7 bases. The CDR3 length is 16 residues. The germline gives CDR1 MGHDK, CDR2 SYGVNS. V lost 4 bases to trimming and J lost 5 bases; unmatched junction nucleotides: 13. The CDR3: CASSVPFGTVLETQYF. Written as DNA, the CDR3 is TGTGCCAGCAGTGTCCCTTTTGGGACAGTTTTGGAGACCCAGTACTTC.

The CDR3 DNA sequence: TGTGCCAGTCCCCCGGCAGGCCCTTTTGTGGATACGCAGTATTTT. Its translation is CASPPAGPFVDTQYF. V gene TRBV19 combines with J gene TRBJ2-3; unclear D gene. The germline V gene encodes CDR1 LNHDA and CDR2 SQIVND (reference sequence). The CDR3 contains 15 residues. Trimming took off 8 bases at V and 6 bases at J, with 21 bases between the two ends.

V usage is TRBV6-4 and J usage is TRBJ2-1; D ambiguous. V lost 3 bases and J 12 bases, leaving 15 bases between the germline ends. The CDR3 covers 13 residues. In germline, CDR1 is MRHNA, CDR2 SNTAGT. This CDR3 reads CASSEVAAQRQFF. In DNA form, the CDR3 reads TGTGCCAGCAGTGAGGTCGCCGCTCAGCGGCAGTTCTTC.

The V gene is TRBV9, the J gene TRBJ2-3, with D possibly TRBD1 on 6 matching bases. The germline gives CDR1 SGDLS, CDR2 YYNGEE. V lost 3 bases and J 2 bases, leaving 7 bases between the germline ends. CDR3 length equals 13 residues. The CDR3 sequence: CASSEGVTDTQYF. CDR3 bases: TGTGCCAGCAGCGAGGGGGTCACAGATACGCAGTATTTT.

The chain couples TRBV19 to TRBJ2-5; TRBD2 matches 8 bases. V shed 3 bases, J shed 2 bases, and the junction held 2 bases outside the gene matches. The CDR3 runs 14 residues. Germline V CDR1 and CDR2: LNHDA, SQIVND (reference sequence). CDR3 DNA: TGTGCCAGTAGTATGGGCGGGGGGCAAGAGACCCAGTACTTC. Protein: CASSMGGGQETQYF. The full variable domain, with the rest looked up from reference TRBV19 and TRBJ2-5, is DGGITQSPKYLFRKEGQNVTLSCEQNLNHDAMYWYRQDPGQGLRLIYYSQIVNDFQKGDIAEGYSVSREKKESFPLTVTSAQKNPTAFYLCASSMGGGQETQYFGPGTRLLVL.

The chain is built from TRBV6-5 and TRBJ2-6; D gene ambiguous. The V gene's germline CDR1 is MNHEY and CDR2 SVGAGI. The germline V and J ends were trimmed by 4 bases and 0 bases, with 4 bases remaining between them. This CDR3 spans 14 amino acids. The CDR3, as DNA: TGTGCCAGCAGTTTCGGCTCTGGGGCCAACGTCCTGACTTTC. Translated, it gives CASSFGSGANVLTF.

The rearrangement links TRBV15 to TRBJ2-1; 8 bases are a match to TRBD1. This CDR3 spans 16 amino acids. V lost 5 bases to trimming and J lost 1 base; unmatched junction nucleotides: 7. Looked up from germline, CDR1 is LNHNV and CDR2 is YYDKDF (reference sequence). This CDR3 is CATSARTGLSYNEQFF. In DNA, the CDR3 is TGTGCCACCAGCGCCCGGACAGGGCTTTCCTACAATGAGCAGTTCTTC.

V and J are TRBV29-1 and TRBJ2-7; D gene uncertain. Germline loops: CDR1 SQVTM, CDR2 ANQGSEA. Trimming stripped 6 bases from V and 4 bases from J, with 10 bases between. The CDR3 totals 11 residues. The CDR3 nucleotides are TGCAGCGTCGTTGCTCAGTACGAGCAGTACTTC. Translated: CSVVAQYEQYF.

This CDR3 reads CSVSTTGGTEAFF. The CDR3 region has the DNA TGCAGCGTCTCAACCACAGGGGGCACTGAAGCTTTCTTT. This chain links TRBV29-1 with TRBJ1-1; 8 positions agree with TRBD1. CDR1 is SQVTM and CDR2 is ANQGSEA in the germline V gene. Unmatched junction bases numbered 7, after V lost 6 bases and J lost 4 bases. There are 13 residues in the CDR3.